These 26 T cell receptor beta chains originate from one sample sequenced in a study of human T cells and chemical hapten exposure. Indicated time point: pre-sensitization, week 0. Treatment specified: therapeutic diphenylcyclopropenone sensitization with weekly scalp DPC. TCRdb itself ran the RACE reads through MiXCR, one entry per CDR3 protein. The data hold 250,000 or so distinct CDR3 sequences, with around 9.3% observed a single time. The sample in question was whole blood, obtained in connection with sensitization to the hapten diphenylcyclopropenone (DPC). Receptors were obtained from a woman in her thirties or forties with alopecia areata. Some clones in this sample may be carry-over from other donors' samples.

This clonotype was seen at least ten times. The V gene is TRBV6-2 or TRBV6-3, the J gene TRBJ1-5, with a tentative D call TRBD1 (6 bases). Trimming stripped 6 bases from V and 9 bases from J, with 9 bases between. The V gene's germline CDR1 is MNHEY and CDR2 SVGEGT. The CDR3 is 11 amino acids. CDR3 nucleotide sequence: TGTGCCAGCAGCAAAGGGGGGCCCCAGCATTTT. It yields the protein CASSKGGPQHF.

This clonotype occurred many times. The chain combines TRBV28 with TRBJ1-1; D is ambiguous. V lost 1 base and J lost 1, with 7 bases in between. Per germline, CDR1 MDHEN and CDR2 SYDVKM. CDR3 length: 14 amino acids. This CDR3 reads CASSLFDANTEAFF. The CDR3 coding sequence is TGTGCCAGCAGTTTATTCGATGCGAACACTGAAGCTTTCTTT. The complete variable domain, with remaining parts taken from reference TRBV28 and TRBJ1-1, reads DVKVTQSSRYLVKRTGEKVFLECVQDMDHENMFWYRQDPGLGLRLIYFSYDVKMKEKGDIPEGYSVSREKKERFSLILESASTNQTSMYLCASSLFDANTEAFFGQGTRLTVV.

This clonotype was seen repeatedly, ten times or more. The chain joins TRBV6-2 or TRBV6-3 to TRBJ1-3; possibly TRBD1 for D (5 bases). Germline lookup yields CDR1 MNHEY and CDR2 SVGEGT. V was pared by 3 bases and J by 4 bases, with 19 bases between. The CDR3 consists of 17 residues. Here the CDR3 reads CASSYIGTPLRGNTIYF. The CDR3 region has the DNA TGTGCCAGCAGTTATATCGGGACCCCTCTTCGCGGAAACACCATATATTTT.

This clonotype came up a few times. The V and J genes are TRBV20-1 and TRBJ2-7, with 10 positions matching TRBD2. Germline CDR1 DFQATT, CDR2 SNEGSKA (reference sequence). V lost 7 bases, J lost 4 bases, and 10 bases stayed unmatched. The CDR3 length is 14 residues. CDR3 DNA: TGCAGTGGAGTAGCGGGAGGCCAACTTTACGAGCAGTACTTC. Encoded protein: CSGVAGGQLYEQYF.

The chain couples TRBV9 to TRBJ2-1; TRBD2 matches at 12 bases. V was clipped by 2 bases and J by 5 bases; unmatched bases: 2. The length of the CDR3 is 15 residues. Germline V CDR1 and CDR2: SGDLS, YYNGEE. The CDR3 is CASSVWTSGNNEQFF. The CDR3 bases are TGTGCCAGCAGCGTCTGGACTAGCGGGAACAATGAGCAGTTCTTC.

This clonotype was seen a handful of times. This rearrangement joins TRBV9 to TRBJ2-2; D is unclear. Germline V lookup: CDR1 SGDLS, CDR2 YYNGEE. The V gene lost 6 bases and the J gene lost 3 bases, with 18 bases spanning the gap. The CDR3 runs 16 residues. This CDR3 reads CASNPTGFRDTGELFF. As DNA, the CDR3 is TGTGCCAGCAATCCAACCGGGTTTCGGGACACCGGGGAGCTGTTTTTT.

This chain joins TRBV5-1 and TRBJ2-3; the D gene could be TRBD1 or TRBD2 (5 bases each). Trimming left V 2 bases short and J 4 bases short, with 11 bases between. This CDR3 contains 14 residues. In germline, CDR1 is SGHRS, CDR2 YFSETQ. DNA for the CDR3: TGCGCCAGCAGCTTTGGGGGTATATCAGATACGCAGTATTTT. Translating it yields CASSFGGISDTQYF.

At least ten counts were recorded for this clonotype. The chain employs TRBV12-3 or TRBV12-4 and TRBJ1-3; no clear D gene. V dropped 7 bases and J dropped 0 bases, with 7 bases sitting between them. This CDR3 has 13 amino acids. The CDR3 region has the DNA TGTGCCAGCAATAAGGGCTCTGGAAACACCATATATTTT. This codes for CASNKGSGNTIYF.

The chain is built from TRBV10-3 and TRBJ2-5, with 8 bases that match TRBD1. This CDR3 has 15 residues. V lost 5 bases, J lost 0 bases, and 5 bases stayed unmatched. Germline V gene lookup returns CDR1 ENHRY and CDR2 SYGVKD. The CDR3 sequence: CAISLGDRNQETQYF. The CDR3 DNA follows: TGTGCCATCAGTCTGGGGGACAGGAACCAAGAGACCCAGTACTTC.

This clonotype was detected only a few times. This CDR3 is CASSLGSAGEQYF. In DNA, the CDR3 is TGCGCCAGCAGCTTAGGATCGGCAGGCGAGCAGTACTTC. The chain employs TRBV5-1 and TRBJ2-7; no firm D call. The CDR3 has 13 amino acids. The germline gives CDR1 SGHRS, CDR2 YFSETQ. The V end was cut by 2 bases, the J end by 6 bases, with 12 bases between.

This clonotype was observed at least ten times. This chain connects TRBV6-5 to TRBJ2-3; D uncertain. The germline V and J ends were trimmed by 6 bases and 3 bases, with 7 bases remaining between them. Per germline, CDR1 MNHEY and CDR2 SVGAGI. The CDR3 totals 12 residues. CDR3 nucleotide sequence: TGTGCCAGCAGCAAAGGGACAGATACGCAGTATTTT. Encoded protein: CASSKGTDTQYF.

This clonotype has more than one count but fewer than ten. The chain links TRBV5-1 to TRBJ2-1; TRBD2 matches at 10 bases. V was pared by 0 bases and J by 4 bases, with 1 base of the junction left unmatched. Germline V CDR1 and CDR2: SGHRS, YFSETQ. This CDR3 is 15 amino acids long. The DNA of the CDR3 is TGCGCCAGCAGCTTGGTGGGACTAGCGTACAATGAGCAGTTCTTC. Amino acid sequence: CASSLVGLAYNEQFF.

This clonotype was detected ten times or more. The DNA is omitted, as the CDR3 cannot be located on it reliably, and the CDR3 follows TCRdb's listing. This rearrangement joins TRBV28 to TRBJ1-5; the D call of TRBD1 is as the table states it, not checked on the DNA. CDR1 and CDR2 from the germline V gene are MDHEN and SYDVKM. The CDR3 region is 15 residues in length, termini included. This CDR3 reads CASSSSGRSNQPQHF.

This clonotype was seen more than once but under ten times. The V call is TRBV12-3 or TRBV12-4, the J call TRBJ2-1, with a tentative D call TRBD2 (5 bases). The V gene lost 4 bases and the J gene lost 12 bases, with 13 bases spanning the gap. The CDR3 is made up of 12 amino acids. Here the CDR3 DNA reads TGTGCCAGCAGTTACACGAGGGCCTCGCAGTTCTTC. Its translation: CASSYTRASQFF.

The rearrangement joins TRBV3-1 to TRBJ2-2; D gene uncertain. The CDR3 spans 13 residues. Trimming took off 3 bases at V and 5 bases at J, with 7 bases between the two ends. Germline loops: CDR1 LGHDT, CDR2 YNNKEL (reference sequence). In nucleotides, the CDR3 is TGTGCCAGCAGCCAGACGTTGACCGGGGAGCTGTTTTTT. Encoded protein: CASSQTLTGELFF. The complete variable domain, with remaining parts taken from reference TRBV3-1 and TRBJ2-2, reads DTAVSQTPKYLVTQMGNDKSIKCEQNLGHDTMYWYKQDSKKFLKIMFSYNNKELIINETVPNRFSPKSPDKAHLNLHINSLELGDSAVYFCASSQTLTGELFFGEGSRLTVL.

This clonotype was detected only a few times. The V and J genes are TRBV28 and TRBJ2-1, with D perhaps given as TRBD1 or TRBD2 (5 bases each). This CDR3 contains 16 residues. V gave up 5 bases and J gave up 6 bases, with 20 bases separating them. In germline, CDR1 is MDHEN, CDR2 SYDVKM. The CDR3 DNA follows: TGTGCCAGCAGTCCCGCAACGGGGCCTACAACCAATGAGCAGTTCTTC. It yields the protein CASSPATGPTTNEQFF.

In this sample, this clonotype turned up many times. The V gene is TRBV27, the J gene TRBJ1-5, with a weak D call TRBD1 (6 bases). The length of the CDR3 is 14 residues. Per germline, CDR1 MNHEY and CDR2 SMNVEV (reference sequence). Trimming removed 6 bases from V and 2 bases from J, with 11 bases in between. CDR3 protein: CASRNSGGNQPQHF. In DNA form, the CDR3 reads TGTGCCAGCAGAAACTCAGGGGGCAATCAGCCCCAGCATTTT.

A note on this clonotype: Possible read error: a much larger clone is one base away. The rearrangement joins TRBV12-3 or TRBV12-4 to TRBJ1-1; D not resolved. CDR3 length: 13 residues. CDR3 sequence reads: CTSSLRGNTEAFF. The CDR3 bases are TGTACCAGCAGTTTACGGGGGAACACTGAAGCTTTCTTT.

This clonotype came up many times. This chain connects TRBV7-2 to TRBJ2-3; no clear D gene. Germline V gene sequence: CDR1 SGHTA, CDR2 FQGNSA. Deletions cut 1 base from V and 9 bases from J, with 11 bases between. The CDR3 has 13 residues. DNA of the CDR3: TGTGCCAGCAGCTTAGGCCACGAGCGCACGCAGTATTTT. Amino acids: CASSLGHERTQYF.

The chain couples TRBV28 to TRBJ2-5, with D perhaps matching TRBD2 (5 bases). The germline gives CDR1 MDHEN, CDR2 SYDVKM. CDR3 length: 14 residues. V was cut by 3 bases and J by 4 bases, with 12 bases left in between. CDR3 sequence: CASSLVRGLETQYF. The CDR3 DNA sequence: TGTGCCAGCAGTTTGGTTCGGGGTTTAGAGACCCAGTACTTC.

This clonotype showed up just a few times. This sequence joins TRBV28 and TRBJ2-6; D unresolved. The CDR3 is 16 amino acids. V lost 2 bases and J 0 bases, leaving 8 bases between the germline ends. Germline CDR1 reads MDHEN; CDR2 reads SYDVKM. CDR3 in DNA: TGTGCCAGCAGTTTACACTACAACTCTGGGGCCAACGTCCTGACTTTC. It encodes CASSLHYNSGANVLTF.

This clonotype was seen a handful of times. The chain recombines TRBV7-9 with TRBJ2-6; either TRBD1 or TRBD2 may supply D (5 bases each). The CDR3 contains 18 residues. V gave up 5 bases and J gave up 2 bases, with 19 bases separating them. Germline-derived CDR1 and CDR2 are SEHNR and FQNEAQ (reference sequence). The CDR3 DNA sequence: TGTGCCAGCAGCCCATTAGTTGGGTTGGGGGCTGGGGCCAACGTCCTGACTTTC. Amino acids: CASSPLVGLGAGANVLTF.

In this sample, this clonotype turned up a few times. The rearrangement links TRBV4-3 to TRBJ2-2; D is possibly TRBD2 (5 bases). V was trimmed by 4 bases and J by 2 bases, leaving 11 bases between them. The CDR3 has 15 amino acids. Per germline, CDR1 LGHNA and CDR2 YSLEER. CDR3 nucleotides: TGCGCCAGCAGCCGCCAACTAGAAAACACCGGGGAGCTGTTTTTT. Its protein product is CASSRQLENTGELFF.

V is TRBV7-8 and J is TRBJ2-5, with unresolved D. Looked up from germline, CDR1 is SGHVS and CDR2 is FQNEAQ. Trimming pared 5 bases from V and 5 bases from J, leaving 12 bases between. The CDR3 runs 13 residues. The CDR3 here is CASSVDRRETQYF. The CDR3 bases are TGTGCCAGCAGCGTTGACCGTCGCGAGACCCAGTACTTC.

This clonotype was recorded a few times. The chain carries TRBV7-6 and TRBJ2-2, with D hard to call. Trimming pared 0 bases from V and 4 bases from J, leaving 24 bases between. The CDR3 totals 20 residues. The germline V gene has CDR1 SGHVS and CDR2 FNYEAQ. The CDR3 region has the DNA TGTGCCAGCAGCTTAGCGCTCAGCCTATCCTCTCGGTTGGGCACCGGGGAGCTGTTTTTT. Protein: CASSLALSLSSRLGTGELFF.

This clonotype was counted at least ten times. The CDR3 reads CASTPGPSSGRFGYEQYF. DNA of the CDR3: TGTGCCAGCACCCCGGGACCCTCTAGCGGGAGGTTCGGTTACGAGCAGTACTTC. The chain uses TRBV12-3 or TRBV12-4 and TRBJ2-7; 11 bases are a match to TRBD2. This CDR3 contains 18 residues. Germline trimming cut 7 bases from V and 4 bases from J; bases unmatched to any gene: 18.